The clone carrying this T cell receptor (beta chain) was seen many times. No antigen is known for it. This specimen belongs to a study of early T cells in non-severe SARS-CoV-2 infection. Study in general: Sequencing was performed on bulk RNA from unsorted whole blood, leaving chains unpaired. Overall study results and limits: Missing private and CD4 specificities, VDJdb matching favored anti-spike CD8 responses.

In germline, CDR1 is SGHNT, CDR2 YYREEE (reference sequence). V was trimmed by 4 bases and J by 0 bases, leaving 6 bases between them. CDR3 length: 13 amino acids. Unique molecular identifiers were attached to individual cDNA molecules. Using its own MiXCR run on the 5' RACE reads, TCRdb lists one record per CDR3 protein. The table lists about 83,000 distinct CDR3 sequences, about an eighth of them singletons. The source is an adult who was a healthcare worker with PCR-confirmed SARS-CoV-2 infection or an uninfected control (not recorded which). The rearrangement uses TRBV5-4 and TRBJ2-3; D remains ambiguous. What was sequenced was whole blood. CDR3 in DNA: TGTGCCAGCAGCGAAGCTAGCACAGATACGCAGTATTTT. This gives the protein CASSEASTDTQYF.